Below, 5 T cell receptor beta chains from the same sample are listed, as sequenced in a study of OX40 agonist ivuxolimab in advanced cancers. Libraries were made using the immunoSEQ multiplex PCR assay. TCRdb mirrors the immuneACCESS table, restricted to in-frame sequences. Some clones are absent from its copies; in checked studies, under half trace to an unresolved V gene, and the reason for the others is unknown. The sample yields about 91,000 clones; about nine tenths were counted once. The ten largest clonotypes hold approximately 2% of the sample. The specimen comprised CD4+ or CD8+ T cells sorted from blood, sampled in a trial of the OX40 agonist ivuxolimab. The receptors here all came from an adult with an advanced solid tumor such as melanoma, head and neck, liver or kidney cancer.

The chain combines TRBV2 with TRBJ1-5, with TRBD1 identical over 7 bases. CDR1 and CDR2 (germline): SNHLY, FYNNEI. The trim removed 8 bases at V and 0 bases at J, leaving 10 bases unmatched. The CDR3 contains 16 residues. The DNA of the CDR3 is TGTGCCAGCGGATTATTTGGGACAGATAGCAATCAGCCCCAGCATTTT. Its translation: CASGLFGTDSNQPQHF.

This sequence joins TRBV19 and TRBJ1-1; D is unclear. Germline-derived CDR1 and CDR2 are LNHDA and SQIVND (reference sequence). This CDR3 comprises 15 residues. V lost 5 bases and J lost 0, with 13 bases in between. CDR3 sequence reads: CASSDQAGLNTEAFF. Here the CDR3 DNA reads TGTGCCAGTAGTGACCAAGCGGGCTTGAACACTGAAGCTTTCTTT. The variable domain in full, with the rest retrieved from reference TRBV19 and TRBJ1-1, is DGGITQSPKYLFRKEGQNVTLSCEQNLNHDAMYWYRQDPGQGLRLIYYSQIVNDFQKGDIAEGYSVSREKKESFPLTVTSAQKNPTAFYLCASSDQAGLNTEAFFGQGTRLTVV.

This clone was counted between two and nine times. The chain couples TRBV14 to TRBJ2-1; 10 positions match TRBD2. CDR1 and CDR2 (germline): SGHDN, FVKESK. V lost 1 base, J lost 4 bases, and 4 bases stayed unmatched. The CDR3 has 16 amino acids. CDR3 sequence: CASSQVAGGQYNEQFF. CDR3 bases: TGTGCCAGCAGCCAAGTAGCGGGAGGCCAATACAATGAGCAGTTCTTC.

J is TRBJ2-5 and V is TRBV29-1; 8 nucleotides agree with TRBD1. The J call is in doubt because the DNA end fits TRBJ2-7 better. The CDR3 runs to 17 residues. CDR1 and CDR2 (germline): SQVTM, ANQGSEA. CDR3 region: CSGSILRRDRLTYEQYF. CDR3 DNA sequence: TGCAGCGGATCCATACTCCGTCGGGACAGGCTTACGTACGAGCAGTACTTC.

The V gene is TRBV6-1, the J gene TRBJ1-2; D gene uncertain. The CDR3 spans 16 residues. Germline lookup yields CDR1 MNHNS and CDR2 SASEGT. Trimming shortened V by 3 bases and J by 5 bases, and 19 bases separated the two germline ends. The CDR3 nucleotides are TGTGCCAGCAGTGACGAACGCACAGAGGGTCGGTATGGCTACACCTTC. This translates into CASSDERTEGRYGYTF.